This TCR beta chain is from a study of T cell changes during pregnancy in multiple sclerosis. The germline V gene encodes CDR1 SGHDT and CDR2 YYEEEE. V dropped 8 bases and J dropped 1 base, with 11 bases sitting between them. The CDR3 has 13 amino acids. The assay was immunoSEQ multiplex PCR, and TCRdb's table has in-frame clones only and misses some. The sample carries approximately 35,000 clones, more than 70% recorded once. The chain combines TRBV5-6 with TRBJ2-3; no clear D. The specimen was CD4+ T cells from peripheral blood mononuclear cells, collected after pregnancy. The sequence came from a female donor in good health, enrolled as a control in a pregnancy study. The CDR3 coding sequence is TGTGCCAGTACCCCGGTAGGCACAGATACGCAGTATTTT. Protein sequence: CASTPVGTDTQYF.